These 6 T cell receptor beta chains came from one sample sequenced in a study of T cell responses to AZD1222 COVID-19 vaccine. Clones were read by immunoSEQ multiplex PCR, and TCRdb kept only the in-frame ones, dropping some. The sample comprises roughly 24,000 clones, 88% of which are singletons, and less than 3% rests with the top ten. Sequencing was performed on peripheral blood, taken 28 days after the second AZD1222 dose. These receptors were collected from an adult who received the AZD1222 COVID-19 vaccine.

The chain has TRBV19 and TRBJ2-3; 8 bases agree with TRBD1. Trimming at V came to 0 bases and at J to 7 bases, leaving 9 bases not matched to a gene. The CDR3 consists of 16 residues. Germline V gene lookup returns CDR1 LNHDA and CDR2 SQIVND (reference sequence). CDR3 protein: CASSIDQGARTNTQYF. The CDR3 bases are TGTGCCAGTAGTATAGACCAGGGGGCTAGGACAAATACGCAGTATTTT.

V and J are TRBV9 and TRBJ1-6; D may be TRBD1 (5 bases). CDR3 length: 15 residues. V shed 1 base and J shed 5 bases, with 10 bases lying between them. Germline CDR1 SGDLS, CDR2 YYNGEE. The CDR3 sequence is CASSVRGEDNSPLHF. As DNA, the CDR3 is TGTGCCAGCAGCGTACGGGGGGAGGATAATTCACCCCTCCACTTT.

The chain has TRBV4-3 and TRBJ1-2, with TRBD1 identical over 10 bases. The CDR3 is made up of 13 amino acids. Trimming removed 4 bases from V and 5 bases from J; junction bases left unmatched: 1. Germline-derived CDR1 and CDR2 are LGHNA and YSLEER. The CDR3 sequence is CASSRTGGYGYTF. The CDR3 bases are TGCGCCAGCAGCCGGACAGGGGGGTATGGCTACACCTTC.

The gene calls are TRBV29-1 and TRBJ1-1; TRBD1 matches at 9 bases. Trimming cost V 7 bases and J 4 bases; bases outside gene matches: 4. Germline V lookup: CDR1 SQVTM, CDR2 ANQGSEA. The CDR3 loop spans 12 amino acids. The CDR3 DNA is TGCAGCGGCGTGACAGGGGGCACTGAAGCTTTCTTT. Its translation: CSGVTGGTEAFF.

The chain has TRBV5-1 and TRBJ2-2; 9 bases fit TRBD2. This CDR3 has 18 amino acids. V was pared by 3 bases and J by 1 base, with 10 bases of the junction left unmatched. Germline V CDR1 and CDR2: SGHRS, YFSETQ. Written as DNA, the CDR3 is TGCGCCAGCAGCTCCTCCGGGACTAGCAGACAGAACACCGGGGAGCTGTTTTTT. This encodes CASSSSGTSRQNTGELFF.

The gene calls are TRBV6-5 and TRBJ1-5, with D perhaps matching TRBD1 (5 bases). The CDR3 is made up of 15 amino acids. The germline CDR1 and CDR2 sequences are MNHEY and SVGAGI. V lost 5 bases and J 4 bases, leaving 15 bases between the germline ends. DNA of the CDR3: TGTGCCAGCAGTCCTTCTCTCGGGGCGAATCAGCCCCAGCATTTT. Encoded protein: CASSPSLGANQPQHF.